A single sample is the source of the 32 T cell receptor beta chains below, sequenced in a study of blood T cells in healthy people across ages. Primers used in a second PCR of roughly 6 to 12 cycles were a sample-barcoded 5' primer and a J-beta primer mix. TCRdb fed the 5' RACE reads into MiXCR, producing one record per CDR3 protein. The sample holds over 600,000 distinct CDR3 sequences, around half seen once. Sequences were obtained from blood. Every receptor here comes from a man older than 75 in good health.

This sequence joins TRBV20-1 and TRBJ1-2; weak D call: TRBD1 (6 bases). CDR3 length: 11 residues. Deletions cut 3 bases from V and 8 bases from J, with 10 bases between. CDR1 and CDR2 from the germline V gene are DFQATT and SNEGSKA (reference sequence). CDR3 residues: CSARTGLGYTF. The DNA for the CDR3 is TGCAGTGCTAGGACAGGTCTGGGCTACACCTTC.

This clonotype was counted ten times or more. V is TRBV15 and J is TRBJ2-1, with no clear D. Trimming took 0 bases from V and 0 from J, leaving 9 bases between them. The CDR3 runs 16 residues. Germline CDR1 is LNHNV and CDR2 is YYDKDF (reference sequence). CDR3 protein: CATSRDRPSSYNEQFF. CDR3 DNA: TGTGCCACCAGCAGAGACCGTCCGAGCTCCTACAATGAGCAGTTCTTC.

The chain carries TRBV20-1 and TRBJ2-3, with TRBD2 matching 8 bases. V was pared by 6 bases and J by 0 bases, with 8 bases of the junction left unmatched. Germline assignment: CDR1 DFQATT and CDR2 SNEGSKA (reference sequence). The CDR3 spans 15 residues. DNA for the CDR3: TGCAGTGCACGGAGGCTAGCGGGCAGCACAGATACGCAGTATTTT. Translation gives CSARRLAGSTDTQYF.

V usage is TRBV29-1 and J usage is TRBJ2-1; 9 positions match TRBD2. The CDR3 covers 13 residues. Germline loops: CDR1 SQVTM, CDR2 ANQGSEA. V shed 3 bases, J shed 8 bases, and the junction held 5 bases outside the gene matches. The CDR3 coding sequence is TGCAGCGTTGACGGCGGGGGGGTATATGAGCAGTTCTTC. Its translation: CSVDGGGVYEQFF.

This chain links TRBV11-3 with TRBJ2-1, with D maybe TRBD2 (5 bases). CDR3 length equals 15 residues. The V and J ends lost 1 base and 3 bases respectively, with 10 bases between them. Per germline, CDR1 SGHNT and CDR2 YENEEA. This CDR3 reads CASSLGGWNYNEQFF. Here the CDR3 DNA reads TGTGCCAGCAGCTTAGGAGGGTGGAACTACAATGAGCAGTTCTTC.

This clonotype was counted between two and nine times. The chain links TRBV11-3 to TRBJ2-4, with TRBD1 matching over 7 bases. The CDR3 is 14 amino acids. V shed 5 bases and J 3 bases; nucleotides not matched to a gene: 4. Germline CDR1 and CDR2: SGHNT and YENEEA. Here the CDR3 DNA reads TGTGCCAGCAGCACTCGGGACAGCAAAAACATTCAGTACTTC. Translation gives CASSTRDSKNIQYF.

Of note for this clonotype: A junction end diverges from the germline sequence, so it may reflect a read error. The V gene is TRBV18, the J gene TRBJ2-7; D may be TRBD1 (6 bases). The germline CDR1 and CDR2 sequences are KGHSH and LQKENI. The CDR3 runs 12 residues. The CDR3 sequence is CTSSQGDYEQYF. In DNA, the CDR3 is TGTACCAGCTCACAGGGAGACTACGAGCAGTACTTC.

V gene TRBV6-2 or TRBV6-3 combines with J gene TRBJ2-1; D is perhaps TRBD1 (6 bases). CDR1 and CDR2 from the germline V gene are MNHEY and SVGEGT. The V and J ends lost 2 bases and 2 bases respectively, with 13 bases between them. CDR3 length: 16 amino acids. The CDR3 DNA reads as TGTGCCAGCAGTTACGTCTCAGGGGCGGCCTACAATGAGCAGTTCTTC. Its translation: CASSYVSGAAYNEQFF.

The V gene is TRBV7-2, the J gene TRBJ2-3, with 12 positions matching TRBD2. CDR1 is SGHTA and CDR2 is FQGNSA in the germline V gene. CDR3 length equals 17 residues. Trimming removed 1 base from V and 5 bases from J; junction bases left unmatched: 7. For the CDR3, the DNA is TGTGCCAGCAGCTTAGGCCCTAGCGGGGGGGCTGAAGATACGCAGTATTTT. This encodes CASSLGPSGGAEDTQYF.

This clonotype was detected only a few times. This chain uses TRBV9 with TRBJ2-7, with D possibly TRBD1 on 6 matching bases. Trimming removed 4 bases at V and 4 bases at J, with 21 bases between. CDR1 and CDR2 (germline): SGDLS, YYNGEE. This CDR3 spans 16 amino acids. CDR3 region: CASSPAPDSWFYEQYF. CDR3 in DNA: TGTGCCAGCAGCCCCGCACCGGACAGTTGGTTTTACGAGCAGTACTTC.

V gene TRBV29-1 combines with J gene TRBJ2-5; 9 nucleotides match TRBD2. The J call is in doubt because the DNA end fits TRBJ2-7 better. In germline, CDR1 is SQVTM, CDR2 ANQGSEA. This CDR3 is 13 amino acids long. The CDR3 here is CSAAPPAGGEQYF. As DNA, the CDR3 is TGCAGCGCCGCCCCCCCAGCGGGAGGCGAGCAGTACTTC.

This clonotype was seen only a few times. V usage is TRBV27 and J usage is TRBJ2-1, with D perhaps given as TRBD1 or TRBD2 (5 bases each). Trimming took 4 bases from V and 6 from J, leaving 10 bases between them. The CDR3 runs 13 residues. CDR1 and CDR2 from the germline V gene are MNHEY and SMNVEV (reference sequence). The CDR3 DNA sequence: TGTGCCAGCAGTTCGGGACGGATCAATGAGCAGTTCTTC. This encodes CASSSGRINEQFF.

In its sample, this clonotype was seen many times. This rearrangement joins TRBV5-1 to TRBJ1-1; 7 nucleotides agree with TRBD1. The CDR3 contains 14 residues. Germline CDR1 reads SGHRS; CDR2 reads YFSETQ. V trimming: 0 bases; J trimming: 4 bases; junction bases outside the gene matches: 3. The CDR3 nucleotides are TGCGCCAGCAGCTTGGCCGCAGGGGGCACTGAAGCTTTCTTT. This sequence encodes CASSLAAGGTEAFF.

CDR3: CATSRDRARSSYNEQFF. CDR3 DNA sequence: TGTGCCACCAGCAGAGATCGAGCGCGAAGCTCCTACAATGAGCAGTTCTTC. The genes are TRBV15 and TRBJ2-1; D is uncertain. This CDR3 is built from 17 residues. Germline V gene sequence: CDR1 LNHNV, CDR2 YYDKDF (reference sequence). V lost 0 bases to trimming and J lost 0 bases, with 12 bases between them.

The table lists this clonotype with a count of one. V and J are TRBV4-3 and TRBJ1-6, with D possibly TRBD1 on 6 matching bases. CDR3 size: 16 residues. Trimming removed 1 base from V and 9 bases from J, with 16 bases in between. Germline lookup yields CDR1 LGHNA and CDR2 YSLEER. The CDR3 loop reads CASSQGVLGAASPLHF. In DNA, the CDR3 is TGCGCCAGCAGCCAAGGGGTTTTGGGGGCAGCTTCACCCCTCCACTTT.

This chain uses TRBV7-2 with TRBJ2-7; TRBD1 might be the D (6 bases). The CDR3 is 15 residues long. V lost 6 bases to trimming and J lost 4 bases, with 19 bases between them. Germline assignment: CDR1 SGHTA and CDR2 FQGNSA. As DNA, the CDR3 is TGTGCCAGCAGTCCAGGGGTGGGCAAGGGGTACGAGCAGTACTTC. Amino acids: CASSPGVGKGYEQYF. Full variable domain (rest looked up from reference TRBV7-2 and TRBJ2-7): GAGVSQSPSNKVTEKGKDVELRCDPISGHTALYWYRQSLGQGLEFLIYFQGNSAPDKSGLPSDRFSAERTGGSVSTLTIQRTQQEDSAVYLCASSPGVGKGYEQYFGPGTRLTVT.

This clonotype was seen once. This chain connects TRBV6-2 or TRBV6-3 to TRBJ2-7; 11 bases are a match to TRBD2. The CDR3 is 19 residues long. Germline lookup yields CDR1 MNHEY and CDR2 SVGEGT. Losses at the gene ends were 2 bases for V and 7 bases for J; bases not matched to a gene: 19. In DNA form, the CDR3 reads TGTGCCAGCAGTTACCCGACAGGGGCCGGGACTAGCGGCCCCAATGAGCAGTACTTC. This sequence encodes CASSYPTGAGTSGPNEQYF.

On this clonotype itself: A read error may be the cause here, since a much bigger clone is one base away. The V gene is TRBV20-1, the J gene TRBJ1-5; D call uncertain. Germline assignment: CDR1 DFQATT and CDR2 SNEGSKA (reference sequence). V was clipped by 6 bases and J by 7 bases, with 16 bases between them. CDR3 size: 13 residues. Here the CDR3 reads CSATGGGEQPQHF. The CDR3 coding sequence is TGCAGTGCCACCGGAGGTGGGGAGCAGCCCCAGCATTTT.

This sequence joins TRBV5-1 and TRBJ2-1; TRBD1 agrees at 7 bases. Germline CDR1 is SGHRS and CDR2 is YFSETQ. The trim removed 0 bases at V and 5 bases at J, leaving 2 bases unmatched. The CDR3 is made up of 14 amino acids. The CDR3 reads CASSLEGTDNEQFF. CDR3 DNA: TGCGCCAGCAGCTTGGAAGGGACAGACAATGAGCAGTTCTTC.

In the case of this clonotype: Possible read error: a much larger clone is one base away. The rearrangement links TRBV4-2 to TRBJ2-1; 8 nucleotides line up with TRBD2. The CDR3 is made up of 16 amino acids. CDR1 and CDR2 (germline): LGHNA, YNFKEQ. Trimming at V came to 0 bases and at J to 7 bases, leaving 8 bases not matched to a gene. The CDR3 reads CASSQDPAGEGNEQFF. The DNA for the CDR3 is TGTGCCAGCAGCCAAGATCCAGCGGGAGAGGGGAATGAGCAGTTCTTC.

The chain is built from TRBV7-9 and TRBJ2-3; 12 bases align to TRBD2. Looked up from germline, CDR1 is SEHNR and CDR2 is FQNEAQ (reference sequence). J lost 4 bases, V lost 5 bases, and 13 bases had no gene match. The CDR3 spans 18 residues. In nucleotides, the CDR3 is TGTGCCAGCAGCCTCACTAGCGGGGGGCCCTTAGGACCAGATACGCAGTATTTT. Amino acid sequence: CASSLTSGGPLGPDTQYF.

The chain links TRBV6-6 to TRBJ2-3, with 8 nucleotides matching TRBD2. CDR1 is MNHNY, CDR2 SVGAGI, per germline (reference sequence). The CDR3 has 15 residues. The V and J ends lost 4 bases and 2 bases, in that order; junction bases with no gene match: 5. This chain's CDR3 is CASSSVSGATDTQYF. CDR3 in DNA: TGTGCCAGCAGTTCGGTTAGCGGGGCCACAGATACGCAGTATTTT.

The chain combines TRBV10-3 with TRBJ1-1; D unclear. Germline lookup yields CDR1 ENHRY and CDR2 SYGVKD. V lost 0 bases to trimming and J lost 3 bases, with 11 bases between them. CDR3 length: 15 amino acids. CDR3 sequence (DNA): TGTGCCATCAGTGAGTCCCTCCGGGCCCACACTGAAGCTTTCTTT. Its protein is CAISESLRAHTEAFF.

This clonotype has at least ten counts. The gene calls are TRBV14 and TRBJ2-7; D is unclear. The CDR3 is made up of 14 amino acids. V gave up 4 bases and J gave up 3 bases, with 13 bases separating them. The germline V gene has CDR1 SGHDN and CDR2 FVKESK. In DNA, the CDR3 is TGTGCCAGCAGCCCCGGTCCAGGCATCTACGAGCAGTACTTC. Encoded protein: CASSPGPGIYEQYF.

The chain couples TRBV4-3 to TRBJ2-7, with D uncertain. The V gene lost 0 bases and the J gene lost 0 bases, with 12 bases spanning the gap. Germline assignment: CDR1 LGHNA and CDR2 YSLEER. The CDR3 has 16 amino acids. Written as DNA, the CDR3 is TGCGCCAGCAGCCAAGAAGCGTCAACGGTCTCCTACGAGCAGTACTTC. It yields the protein CASSQEASTVSYEQYF.

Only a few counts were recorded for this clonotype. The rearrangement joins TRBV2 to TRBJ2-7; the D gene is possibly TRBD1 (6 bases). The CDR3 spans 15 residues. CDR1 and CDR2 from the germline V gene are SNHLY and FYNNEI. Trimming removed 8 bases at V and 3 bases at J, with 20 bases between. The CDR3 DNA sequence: TGTGCCAGCTCCCCGCGGGCAGGGACAAACTACGAGCAGTACTTC. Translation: CASSPRAGTNYEQYF.

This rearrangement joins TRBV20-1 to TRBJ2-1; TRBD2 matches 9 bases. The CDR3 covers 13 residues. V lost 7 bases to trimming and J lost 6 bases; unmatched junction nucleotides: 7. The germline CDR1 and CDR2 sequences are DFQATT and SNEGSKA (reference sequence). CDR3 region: CSVRLAGRNEQFF. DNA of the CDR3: TGCAGTGTTCGGCTAGCGGGACGCAATGAGCAGTTCTTC.

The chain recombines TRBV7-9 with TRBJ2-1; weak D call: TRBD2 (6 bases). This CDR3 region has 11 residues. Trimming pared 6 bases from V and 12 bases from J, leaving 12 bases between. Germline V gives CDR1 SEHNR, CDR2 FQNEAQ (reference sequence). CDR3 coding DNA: TGTGCCAGCAGACAGGACGGGGGGCAGTTCTTC. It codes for CASRQDGGQFF. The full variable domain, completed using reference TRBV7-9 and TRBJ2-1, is DTGVSQNPRHKITKRGQNVTFRCDPISEHNRLYWYRQTLGQGPEFLTYFQNEAQLEKSRLLSDRFSAERPKGSFSTLEIQRTEQGDSAMYLCASRQDGGQFFGPGTRLTVL.

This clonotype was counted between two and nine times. As DNA, the CDR3 is TGTGCCAGCAGTGAACGGCAGGGGACCAGCTATGGCTACACCTTC. Translated: CASSERQGTSYGYTF. The chain carries TRBV6-1 and TRBJ1-2; D possibly corresponds to TRBD1 (6 bases). Germline CDR1 and CDR2: MNHNS and SASEGT. This CDR3 comprises 15 residues. Trimming took 2 bases from V and 4 from J, leaving 14 bases between them.

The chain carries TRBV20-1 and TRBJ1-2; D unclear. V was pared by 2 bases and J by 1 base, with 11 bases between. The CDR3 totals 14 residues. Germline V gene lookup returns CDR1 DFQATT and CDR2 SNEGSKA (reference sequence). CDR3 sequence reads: CSARTPGNNYGYTF. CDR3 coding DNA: TGCAGTGCTAGAACCCCGGGAAATAACTATGGCTACACCTTC.

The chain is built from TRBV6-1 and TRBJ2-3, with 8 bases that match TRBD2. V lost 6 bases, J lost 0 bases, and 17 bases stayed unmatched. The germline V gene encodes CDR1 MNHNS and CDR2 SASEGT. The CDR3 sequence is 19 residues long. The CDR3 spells CASSRTAGGTHFSTDTQYF. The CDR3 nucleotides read TGTGCCAGCAGCCGTACTGCGGGAGGAACCCATTTCAGCACAGATACGCAGTATTTT.

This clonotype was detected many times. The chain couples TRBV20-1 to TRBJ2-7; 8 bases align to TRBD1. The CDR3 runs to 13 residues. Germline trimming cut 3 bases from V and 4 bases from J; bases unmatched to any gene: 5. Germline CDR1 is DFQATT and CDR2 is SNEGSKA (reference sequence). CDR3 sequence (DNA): TGCAGTGCTAGTCCGGGACAGGCTTACGAGCAGTACTTC. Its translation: CSASPGQAYEQYF.